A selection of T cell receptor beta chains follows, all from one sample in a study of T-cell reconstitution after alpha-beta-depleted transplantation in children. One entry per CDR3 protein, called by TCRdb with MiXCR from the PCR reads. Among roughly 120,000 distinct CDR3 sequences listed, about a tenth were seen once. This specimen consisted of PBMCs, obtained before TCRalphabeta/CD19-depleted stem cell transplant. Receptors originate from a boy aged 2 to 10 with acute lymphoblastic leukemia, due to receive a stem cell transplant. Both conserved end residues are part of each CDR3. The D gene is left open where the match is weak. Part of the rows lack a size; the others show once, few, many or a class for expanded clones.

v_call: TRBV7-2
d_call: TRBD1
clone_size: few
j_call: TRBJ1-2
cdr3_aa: CASSFATGWDGYTF
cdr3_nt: TGTGCCAGCAGCTTCGCGACAGGGTGGGACGGCTACACCTTC

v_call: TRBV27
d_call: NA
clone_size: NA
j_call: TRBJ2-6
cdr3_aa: CASSNPGTGANVLTF
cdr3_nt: TGTGCCAGCTCAAACCCGGGGACTGGGGCCAACGTCCTGACTTTC

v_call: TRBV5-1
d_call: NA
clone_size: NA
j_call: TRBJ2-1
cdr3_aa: CASSLEGRSYNEQFF
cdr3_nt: TGCGCCAGCAGCTTAGAGGGGCGCTCCTACAATGAGCAGTTCTTC

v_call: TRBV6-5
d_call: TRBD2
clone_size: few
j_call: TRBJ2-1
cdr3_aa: CASSSVAGITRNEQFF
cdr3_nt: TGTGCCAGCAGTTCCGTAGCGGGAATAACTCGCAATGAGCAGTTCTTC

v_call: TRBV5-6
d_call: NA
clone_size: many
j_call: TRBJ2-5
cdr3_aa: CASSFLQGETQYF
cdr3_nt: TGTGCCAGCAGCTTTTTACAGGGAGAGACCCAGTACTTC

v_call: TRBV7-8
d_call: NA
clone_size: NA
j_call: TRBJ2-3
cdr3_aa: CASSFLGVRTDTQYF
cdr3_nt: TGTGCCAGCAGCTTTTTGGGGGTTCGGACAGATACGCAGTATTTT

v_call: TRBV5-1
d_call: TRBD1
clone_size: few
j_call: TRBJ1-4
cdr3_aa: CASSSGTVEKLFF
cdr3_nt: TGCGCCAGCAGCTCCGGGACAGTAGAAAAACTGTTTTTT

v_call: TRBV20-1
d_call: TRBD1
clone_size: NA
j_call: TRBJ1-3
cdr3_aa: CSAPEIGQGAGRNTIYF
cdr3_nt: TGCAGTGCCCCCGAGATCGGACAGGGGGCAGGAAGAAACACCATATATTTT

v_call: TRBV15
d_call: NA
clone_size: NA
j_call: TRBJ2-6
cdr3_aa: CATSRVGRGVSGANVLTF
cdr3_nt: TGTGCCACCAGCAGAGTGGGCAGGGGAGTGTCTGGGGCCAACGTCCTGACTTTC

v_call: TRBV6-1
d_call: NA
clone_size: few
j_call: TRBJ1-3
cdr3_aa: CASSTRVTGNTIYF
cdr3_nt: TGTGCCAGCAGCACCAGGGTAACGGGAAACACCATATATTTT

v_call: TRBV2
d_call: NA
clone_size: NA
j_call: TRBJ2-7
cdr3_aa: CASSEMGGEQYF
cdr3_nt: TGTGCCAGCAGTGAAATGGGGGGCGAGCAGTACTTC

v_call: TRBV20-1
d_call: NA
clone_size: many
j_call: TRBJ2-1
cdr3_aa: CSATESSYNEQFF
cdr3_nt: TGCAGTGCGACGGAGAGCTCCTACAATGAGCAGTTCTTC

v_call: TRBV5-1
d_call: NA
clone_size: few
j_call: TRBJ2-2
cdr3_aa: CASSLGGRTPGTGELFF
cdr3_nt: TGCGCCAGCAGCTTGGGGGGACGTACGCCGGGGACCGGGGAGCTGTTTTTT

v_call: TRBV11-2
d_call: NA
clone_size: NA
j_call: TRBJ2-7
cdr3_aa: CASSLGGDTSYEQYF
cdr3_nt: TGTGCCAGCAGCTTGGGGGGGGACACCTCCTACGAGCAGTACTTC

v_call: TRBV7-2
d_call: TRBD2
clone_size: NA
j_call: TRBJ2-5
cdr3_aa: CASSYSGRADETQYF
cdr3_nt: TGTGCCAGCAGCTATAGCGGGAGGGCCGATGAGACCCAGTACTTC

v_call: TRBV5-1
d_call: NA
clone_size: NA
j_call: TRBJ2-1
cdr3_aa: CASSLERVRDEQFF
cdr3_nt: TGCGCCAGCAGCTTGGAGCGGGTTAGGGATGAGCAGTTCTTC

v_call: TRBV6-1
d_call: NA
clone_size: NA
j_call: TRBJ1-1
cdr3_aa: CASSEIWGSQGAFF
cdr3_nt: TGTGCCAGCAGTGAAATATGGGGGTCCCAAGGGGCTTTCTTT

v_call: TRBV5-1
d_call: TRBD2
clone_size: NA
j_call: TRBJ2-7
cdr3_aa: CASSFGAGEMYEQYF
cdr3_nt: TGCGCCAGCAGCTTCGGTGCGGGAGAGATGTACGAGCAGTACTTC

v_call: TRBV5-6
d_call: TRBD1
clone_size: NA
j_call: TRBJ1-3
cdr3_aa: CASSPGTGASGNTIYF
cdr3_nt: TGTGCCAGCAGCCCCGGGACAGGGGCCTCTGGAAACACCATATATTTT